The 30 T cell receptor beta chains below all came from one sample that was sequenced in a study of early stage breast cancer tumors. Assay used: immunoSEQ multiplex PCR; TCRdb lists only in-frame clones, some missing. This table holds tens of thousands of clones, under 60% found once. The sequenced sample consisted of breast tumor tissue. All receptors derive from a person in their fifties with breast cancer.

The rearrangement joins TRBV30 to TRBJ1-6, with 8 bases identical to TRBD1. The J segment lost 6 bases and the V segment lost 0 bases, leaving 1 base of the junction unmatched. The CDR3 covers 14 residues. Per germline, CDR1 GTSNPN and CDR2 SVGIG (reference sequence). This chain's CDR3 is CAWSVDRGNSPLHF. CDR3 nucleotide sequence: TGTGCCTGGAGTGTAGACAGGGGTAATTCACCCCTCCACTTT. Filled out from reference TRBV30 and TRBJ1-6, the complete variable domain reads SQTIHQWPATLVQPVGSPLSLECTVEGTSNPNLYWYRQAAGRGLQLLFYSVGIGQISSEVPQNLSASRPQDRQFILSSKKLLLSDSGFYLCAWSVDRGNSPLHFGNGTRLTVT.

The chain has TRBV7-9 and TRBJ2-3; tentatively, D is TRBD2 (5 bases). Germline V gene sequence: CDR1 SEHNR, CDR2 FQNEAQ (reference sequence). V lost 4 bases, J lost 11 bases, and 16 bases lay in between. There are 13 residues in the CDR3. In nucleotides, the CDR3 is TGTGCCAGCAGCTCAGCCCGAGGGTCTGGGCAGTATTTT. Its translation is CASSSARGSGQYF. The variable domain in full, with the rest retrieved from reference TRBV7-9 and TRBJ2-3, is DTGVSQNPRHKITKRGQNVTFRCDPISEHNRLYWYRQTLGQGPEFLTYFQNEAQLEKSRLLSDRFSAERPKGSFSTLEIQRTEQGDSAMYLCASSSARGSGQYFGPGTRLTVL.

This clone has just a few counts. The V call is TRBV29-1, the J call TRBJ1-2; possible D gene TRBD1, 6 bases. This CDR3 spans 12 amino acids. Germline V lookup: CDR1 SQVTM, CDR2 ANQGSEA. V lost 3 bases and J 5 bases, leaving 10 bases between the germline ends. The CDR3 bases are TGCAGCGTTGAGTTGGACAGTTATGGCTACACCTTC. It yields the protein CSVELDSYGYTF. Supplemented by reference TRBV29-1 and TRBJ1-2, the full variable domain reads SAVISQKPSRDICQRGTSLTIQCQVDSQVTMMFWYRQQPGQSLTLIATANQGSEATYESGFVIDKFPISRPNLTFSTLTVSNMSPEDSSIYLCSVELDSYGYTFGSGTRLTVV.

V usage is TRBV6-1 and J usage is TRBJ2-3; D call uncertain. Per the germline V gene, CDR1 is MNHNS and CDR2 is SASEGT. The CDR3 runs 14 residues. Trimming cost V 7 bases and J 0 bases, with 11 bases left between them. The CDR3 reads CASNKGYSTDTQYF. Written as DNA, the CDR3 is TGTGCCAGCAATAAGGGATACAGCACAGATACGCAGTATTTT.

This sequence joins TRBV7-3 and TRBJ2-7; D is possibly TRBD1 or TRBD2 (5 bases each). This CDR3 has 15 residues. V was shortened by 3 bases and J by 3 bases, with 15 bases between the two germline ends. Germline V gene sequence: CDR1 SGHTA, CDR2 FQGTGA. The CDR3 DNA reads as TGTGCCAGCAGCTTTTACCCGGGACCGAACTACGAGCAGTACTTC. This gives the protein CASSFYPGPNYEQYF. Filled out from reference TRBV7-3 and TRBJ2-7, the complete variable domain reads GAGVSQTPSNKVTEKGKYVELRCDPISGHTALYWYRQSLGQGPEFLIYFQGTGAADDSGLPNDRFFAVRPEGSVSTLKIQRTERGDSAVYLCASSFYPGPNYEQYFGPGTRLTVT.

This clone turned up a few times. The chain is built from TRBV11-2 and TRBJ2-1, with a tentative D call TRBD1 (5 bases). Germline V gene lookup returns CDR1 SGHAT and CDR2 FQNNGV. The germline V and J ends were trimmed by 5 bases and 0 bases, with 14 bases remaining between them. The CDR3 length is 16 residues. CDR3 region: CASSPRADSSYNEQFF. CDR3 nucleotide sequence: TGTGCCAGCAGCCCCCGGGCCGACAGCTCCTACAATGAGCAGTTCTTC. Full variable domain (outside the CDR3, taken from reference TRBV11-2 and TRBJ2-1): EAGVAQSPRYKIIEKRQSVAFWCNPISGHATLYWYQQILGQGPKLLIQFQNNGVVDDSQLPKDRFSAERLKGVDSTLKIQPAKLEDSAVYLCASSPRADSSYNEQFFGPGTRLTVL.

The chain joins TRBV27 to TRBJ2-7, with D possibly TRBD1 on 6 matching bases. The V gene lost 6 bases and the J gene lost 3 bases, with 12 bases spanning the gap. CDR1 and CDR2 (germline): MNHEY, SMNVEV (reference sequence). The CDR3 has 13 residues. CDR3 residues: CASRPTGSYEQYF. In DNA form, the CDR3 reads TGTGCCAGCAGACCTACAGGGAGCTACGAGCAGTACTTC.

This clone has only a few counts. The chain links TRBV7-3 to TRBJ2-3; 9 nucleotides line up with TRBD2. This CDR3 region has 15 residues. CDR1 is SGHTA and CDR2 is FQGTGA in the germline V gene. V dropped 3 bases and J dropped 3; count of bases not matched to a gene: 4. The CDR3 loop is CASSLAGGRTDTQYF. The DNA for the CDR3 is TGTGCCAGCAGCTTGGCGGGAGGGAGGACAGATACGCAGTATTTT.

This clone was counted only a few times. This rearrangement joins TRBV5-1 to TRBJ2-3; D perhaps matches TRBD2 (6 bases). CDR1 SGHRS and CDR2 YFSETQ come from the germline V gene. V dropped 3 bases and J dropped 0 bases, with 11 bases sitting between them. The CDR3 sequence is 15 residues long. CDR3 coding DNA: TGCGCCAGCAGCTCCAGACTAGTGAGCACAGATACGCAGTATTTT. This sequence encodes CASSSRLVSTDTQYF.

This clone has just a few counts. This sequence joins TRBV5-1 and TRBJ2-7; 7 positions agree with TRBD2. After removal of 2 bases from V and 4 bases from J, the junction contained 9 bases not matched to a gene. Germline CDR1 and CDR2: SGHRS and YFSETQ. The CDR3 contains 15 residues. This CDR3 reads CASSFGEGLKYEQYF. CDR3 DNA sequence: TGCGCCAGCAGCTTCGGGGAGGGGCTGAAATACGAGCAGTACTTC.

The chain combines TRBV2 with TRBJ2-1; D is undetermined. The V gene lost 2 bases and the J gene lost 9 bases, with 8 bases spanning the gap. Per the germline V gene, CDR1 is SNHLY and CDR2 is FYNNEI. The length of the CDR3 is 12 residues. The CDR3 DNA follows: TGTGCCAGCAGTGAATCCCTAGGTGAGCAGTTCTTC. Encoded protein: CASSESLGEQFF.

For the CDR3, the DNA is TGTGCCAGCAGCCCCCAGACTAGCGGTTACAATGAGCAGTTCTTC. Its translation is CASSPQTSGYNEQFF. The chain couples TRBV7-3 to TRBJ2-1; 9 bases fit TRBD2. In germline, CDR1 is SGHTA, CDR2 FQGTGA. The ends lost 5 bases at V and 4 bases at J; junction bases unmatched: 6. This CDR3 has 15 residues.

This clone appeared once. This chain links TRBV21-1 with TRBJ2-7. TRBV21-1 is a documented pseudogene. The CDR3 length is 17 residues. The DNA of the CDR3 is TGTGCCAGCAGCAAGCTTCGACCCAAAAGAGTCTCCTACGAGCAGTACTTC. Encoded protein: CASSKLRPKRVSYEQYF.

CDR3 coding DNA: TGTGCCAGCAGTGATGCGACAGGGGTGAACTATGGCTACACCTTC. Amino acid sequence: CASSDATGVNYGYTF. The chain couples TRBV2 to TRBJ1-2, with 8 bases matching TRBD1. Per germline, CDR1 SNHLY and CDR2 FYNNEI. The CDR3 loop spans 15 amino acids. After removal of 3 bases from V and 2 bases from J, the junction contained 5 bases not matched to a gene.

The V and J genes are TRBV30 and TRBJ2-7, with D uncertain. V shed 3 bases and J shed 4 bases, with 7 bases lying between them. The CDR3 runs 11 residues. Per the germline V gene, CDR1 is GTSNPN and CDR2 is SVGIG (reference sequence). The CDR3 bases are TGTGCCTGGAGCTGGGGTTACGAGCAGTACTTC. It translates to CAWSWGYEQYF.

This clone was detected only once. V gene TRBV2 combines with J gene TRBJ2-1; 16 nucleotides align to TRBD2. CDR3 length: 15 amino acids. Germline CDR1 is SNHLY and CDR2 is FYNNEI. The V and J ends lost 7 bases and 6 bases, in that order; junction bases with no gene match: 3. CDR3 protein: CASIGTSGRVNEQFF. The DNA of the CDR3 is TGTGCCAGCATCGGGACTAGCGGGAGGGTCAATGAGCAGTTCTTC.

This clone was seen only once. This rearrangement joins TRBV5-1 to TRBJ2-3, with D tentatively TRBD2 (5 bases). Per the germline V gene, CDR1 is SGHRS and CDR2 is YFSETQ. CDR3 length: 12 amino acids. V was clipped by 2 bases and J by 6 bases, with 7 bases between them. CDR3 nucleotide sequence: TGCGCCAGCAGCTTAGTAGCGGATACGCAGTATTTT. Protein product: CASSLVADTQYF.

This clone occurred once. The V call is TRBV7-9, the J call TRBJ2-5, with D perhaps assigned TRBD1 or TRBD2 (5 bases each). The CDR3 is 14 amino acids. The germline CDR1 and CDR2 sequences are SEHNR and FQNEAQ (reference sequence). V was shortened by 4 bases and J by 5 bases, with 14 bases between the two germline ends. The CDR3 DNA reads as TGTGCCAGCAGCTCTGGGACGGCGAGGGAGACCCAGTACTTC. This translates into CASSSGTARETQYF.

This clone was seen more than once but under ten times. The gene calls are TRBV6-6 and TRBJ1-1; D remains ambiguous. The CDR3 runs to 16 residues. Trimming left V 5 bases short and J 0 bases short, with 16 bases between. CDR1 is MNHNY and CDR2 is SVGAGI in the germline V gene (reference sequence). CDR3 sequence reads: CASSRWTGKMNTEAFF. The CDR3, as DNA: TGTGCCAGCAGTCGCTGGACGGGAAAGATGAACACTGAAGCTTTCTTT.

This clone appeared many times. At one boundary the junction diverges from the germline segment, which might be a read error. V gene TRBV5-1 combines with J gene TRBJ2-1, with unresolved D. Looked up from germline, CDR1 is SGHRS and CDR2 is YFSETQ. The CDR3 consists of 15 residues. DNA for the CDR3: TGCGCCAGCAGCCCCACGGATAGCTATGGGTCCCTTAGGCTCTTC. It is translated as CASSPTDSYGSLRLF. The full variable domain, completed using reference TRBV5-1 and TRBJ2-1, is KAGVTQTPRYLIKTRGQQVTLSCSPISGHRSVSWYQQTPGQGLQFLFEYFSETQRNKGNFPGRFSGRQFSNSRSEMNVSTLELGDSALYLCASSPTDSYGSLRLFGPGTRLTVL.

In DNA, the CDR3 is TGTGCCAGCAGTGTTAAGTACGAGCAGTACTTC. It encodes CASSVKYEQYF. This chain links TRBV2 with TRBJ2-7, with D hard to call. Trimming took off 4 bases at V and 4 bases at J, with 5 bases between the two ends. The CDR3 extends over 11 amino acids. Germline values: CDR1 SNHLY, CDR2 FYNNEI. Using reference TRBV2 and TRBJ2-7 for the parts outside the CDR3, the full variable domain is EPEVTQTPSHQVTQMGQEVILRCVPISNHLYFYWYRQILGQKVEFLVSFYNNEISEKSEIFDDQFSVERPDGSNFTLKIRSTKLEDSAMYFCASSVKYEQYFGPGTRLTVT.

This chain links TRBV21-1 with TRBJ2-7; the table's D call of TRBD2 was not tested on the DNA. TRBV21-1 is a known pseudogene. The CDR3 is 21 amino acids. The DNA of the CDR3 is TGTGCCAGCAGCAAAGTCCCCCCCGGGACTAGCGGGGGAGTGGTAACCTACGAGCAGTACTTC. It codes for CASSKVPPGTSGGVVTYEQYF.

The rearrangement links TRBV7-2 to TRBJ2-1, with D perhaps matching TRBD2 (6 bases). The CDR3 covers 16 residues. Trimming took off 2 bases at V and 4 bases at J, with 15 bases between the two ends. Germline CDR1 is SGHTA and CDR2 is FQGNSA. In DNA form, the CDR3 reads TGTGCCAGCAGCTTATATGATAGCGGAGTGTACAATGAGCAGTTCTTC. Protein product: CASSLYDSGVYNEQFF. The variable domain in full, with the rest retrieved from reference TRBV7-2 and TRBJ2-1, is GAGVSQSPSNKVTEKGKDVELRCDPISGHTALYWYRQSLGQGLEFLIYFQGNSAPDKSGLPSDRFSAERTGGSVSTLTIQRTQQEDSAVYLCASSLYDSGVYNEQFFGPGTRLTVL.

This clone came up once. The CDR3 protein is CASSLGGTSDYEQYF. The CDR3 DNA is TGTGCCAGCAGCTTGGGCGGGACTAGCGACTACGAGCAGTACTTC. The chain uses TRBV7-8 and TRBJ2-7; 10 bases are shared with TRBD2. V lost 3 bases and J lost 3; bases outside the gene matches: 5. Per the germline V gene, CDR1 is SGHVS and CDR2 is FQNEAQ. CDR3 length: 15 amino acids. Variable domain in full (rest from reference TRBV7-8 and TRBJ2-7): GAGVSQSPRYKVAKRGQDVALRCDPISGHVSLFWYQQALGQGPEFLTYFQNEAQLDKSGLPSDRFFAERPEGSVSTLKIQRTQQEDSAVYLCASSLGGTSDYEQYFGPGTRLTVT.

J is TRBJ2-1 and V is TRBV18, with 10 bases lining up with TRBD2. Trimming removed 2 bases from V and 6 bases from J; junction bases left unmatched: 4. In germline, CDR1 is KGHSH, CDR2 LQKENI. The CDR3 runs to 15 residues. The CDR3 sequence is CASSPSSGSSNEQFF. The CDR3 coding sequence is TGTGCCAGCTCACCATCTAGCGGGAGTTCCAATGAGCAGTTCTTC.

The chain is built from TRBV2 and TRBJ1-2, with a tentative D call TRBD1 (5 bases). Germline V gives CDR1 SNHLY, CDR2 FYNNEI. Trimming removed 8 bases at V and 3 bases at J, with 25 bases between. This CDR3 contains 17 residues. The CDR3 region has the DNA TGTGCCAGCGCCCATGACAGCAAAAGCCACCACTACTATGGCTACACCTTC. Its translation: CASAHDSKSHHYYGYTF.

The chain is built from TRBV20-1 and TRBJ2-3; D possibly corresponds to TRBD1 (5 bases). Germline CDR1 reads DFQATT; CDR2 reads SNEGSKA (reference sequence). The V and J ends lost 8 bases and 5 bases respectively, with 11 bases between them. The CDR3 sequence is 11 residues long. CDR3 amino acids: CSPKQGDTQYF. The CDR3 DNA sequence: TGCAGTCCCAAGCAGGGAGATACGCAGTATTTT.

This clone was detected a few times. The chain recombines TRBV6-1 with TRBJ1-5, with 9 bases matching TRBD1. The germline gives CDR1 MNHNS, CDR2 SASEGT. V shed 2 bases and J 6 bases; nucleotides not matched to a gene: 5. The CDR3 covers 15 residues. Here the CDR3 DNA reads TGTGCCAGCAGTGAACTAGACAGGGGGGGTCAGCCCCAGCATTTT. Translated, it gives CASSELDRGGQPQHF.

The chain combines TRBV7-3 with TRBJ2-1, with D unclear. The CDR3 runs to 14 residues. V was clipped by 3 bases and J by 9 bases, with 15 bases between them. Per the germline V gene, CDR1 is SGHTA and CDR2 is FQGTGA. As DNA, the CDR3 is TGTGCCAGCAGCTTTTCCGGTGTCGTAAGTGAGCAGTTCTTC. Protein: CASSFSGVVSEQFF.

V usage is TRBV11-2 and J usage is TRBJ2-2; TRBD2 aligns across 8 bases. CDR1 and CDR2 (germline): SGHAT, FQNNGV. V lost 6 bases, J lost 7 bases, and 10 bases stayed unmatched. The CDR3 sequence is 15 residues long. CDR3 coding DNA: TGTGCCAGCAGTCCATCACTAGCGGCTAACGGGGAGCTGTTTTTT. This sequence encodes CASSPSLAANGELFF.